This T cell receptor (beta chain) was sequenced during a study of cytomegalovirus exposure and HLA in healthy donors (dated by TCRdb to 2015 to 2018). With respect to the entire study: An earlier analysis of approximately 640 of the donors reported approximately 300 Gb of sequence data and roughly 100 million unique TCR beta sequences from 150 million to 200 million T cells. In a later analysis, previously published TCR beta repertoires from 666 donors were re-analyzed and high-resolution HLA genotyping was added so that TCR occurrence patterns could be studied. The study aimed to test whether cataloging public T cell receptors could reveal signatures of past pathogen exposure. To predict cytomegalovirus infection status, the study combined high-throughput TCR immunosequencing, statistical association of individual TCRs with disease status, and machine learning. An early release that covered about 600 HLA-typed donors contained around 330 gigabases of sequencing data and 75 million to 100 million unique TCR sequences. Every repertoire in the discovery cohort had been generated on one and the same sequencing platform. Alongside the repertoire data, information on donor age, sex, ethnicity and CMV serostatus was compiled. A separate validation cohort of 100 to 150 different subjects was used in addition to the roughly 670-subject first cohort. HLA typing covered class I and class II loci at four-digit resolution. Among some 400 genotyped donors of the cohort, an average of around 240,000 unique TCR beta nucleotide sequences were sequenced per donor, approximately 20% of them non-productive. Four to six DR-DQ haplotypes were handled as single units for association and clustering, since linkage in the cohort was strong. A later genetic analysis used genome-wide SNP genotypes for about three fifths of the 666 donors, treating that subset as a discovery cohort. The T cell repertoires of about 700 subjects were profiled by immunosequencing and related to cytomegalovirus serostatus. An earlier analysis of roughly 600 of the donors used high-throughput TCR beta sequencing to judge whether each TCR beta V gene segment behaved as functional or pseudogenic. The later analysis used no new phenotypic data to find candidate immune exposures, relying instead on TCR beta sequences and their occurrence across donors. The genetic ancestry cluster associated with self-reported Caucasian donors included roughly 84% of the 300 to 400 genotyped donors. The number of typed donors differed by locus: roughly 620-630 for A, B, C, DRB1 and DQB1; some 500 for DQA1; 606 for DPA1; and around 450 for DPB1. Results the study describes overall, beyond this receptor: In a later analysis, TCR association rates were found to vary across HLA loci, with the most associated TCRs seen for DRB1 alleles and the fewest for HLA-C alleles. Most CMV-associated TCR beta chains appeared to be HLA-restricted in a later analysis, and the HLA associations seemed to be driven largely by CMV exposure. In the study, approximately 150 TCR beta chains were listed as associated with cytomegalovirus. The authors suggested that the approach could potentially be generalized to other disease states and immunological phenotypes. Some IMGT-functional V segments, including TRBV6-2 and TRBV6-3, could not be distinguished by the 87-base-pair reads and were therefore excluded. In a later analysis, several top co-occurrence clusters were reported to appear linked to parvovirus B19, influenza, CMV and Epstein-Barr virus. Because HLA typing was missing for some donors at each locus, association tests included only the typed subset. This cohort had only TCR beta chains sequenced, and the lack of alpha or paired-chain data limited which features could be detected. In vitro tests confirmed that a few of the cytomegalovirus-associated TCR beta chains recognize cytomegalovirus antigens. Cytomegalovirus status was reported to be diagnosed by the classifier with high specificity and sensitivity in both the original and validation cohorts. A further reported finding was that TCR beta sequences accurately predicted the HLA-A and HLA-B alleles for most subjects in the first cohort. A later genetic analysis associated a missense DCLRE1C variant with V-gene and J-gene trimming of TCR beta chains, and an independent cohort replicated the association. The only immune exposure information available for the cohort was CMV serostatus. A later analysis found that HLA-associated TCR beta chains were more clonally expanded and had lower generation probabilities than equally common non-associated chains. A later analysis associated about 18,000 TCR beta sequences with specific HLA alleles at a false discovery rate of 0.05. Broadly in line with IMGT annotations, most TCR beta V segments showed up in productive rearrangements about 87% or about 30% of the time in an earlier analysis of approximately 600 of the donors. Seventeen rarely observed V segments, including chromosome 9 orphons, were excluded from the earlier analysis of several hundred of the donors because counts were too low. The sequencing pipeline was judged likely to have produced a cluster of highly shared sequence variants as a technical artifact. Linkage disequilibrium might explain the correlated functional status among segregating V segments, but an unknown experimental factor could not be ruled out. Compared with the approximately 670-donor mean, donors in an Asian-associated ancestry cluster had fewer N-insertions in productive TCRs, according to a later genetic analysis. Roughly uniform sequencing depth across donors was assumed in presence/absence analyses, although this assumption may not hold. Across donors, most TCR sequences were observed very rarely, whereas some public TCRs were present in many individuals. Strong co-occurrence of HLA alleles, especially DR and DQ, made assigning TCR associations to individual alleles difficult.

Concerning this clone: Which antigen it targets is not known. Qualities for individual bases were not recorded, and no much larger clone is one base off.

Libraries came from the immunoSEQ multiplex PCR assay. For the multiplex PCR, a mixture combining 60 forward primers for TCR Vbeta segments and 13 reverse primers for TCR Jbeta segments was used. Amplification of the CDR3 region of rearranged TCR beta genes was performed with a multiplex PCR assay on genomic DNA. The amplified TCR beta libraries were sequenced on the Illumina HiSeq System as 87-base-pair reads. The published analysis was carried out like this. In a later analysis, tens of millions of unique TCR beta chains were counted across the 650 to 700 repertoires, and about 9.9 million of these chains were shared by at least two donors. Raw reads were error-corrected and collapsed into unique sequences by a nearest-neighbor algorithm in which closely related sequences were merged to remove PCR and sequencing errors. Alignment of CDR3 sequences to IMGT reference sequences was used to assign V, D and J gene segments. Each retained sequence needed at least a six-nucleotide match to both a V gene segment and a J gene segment. A rearrangement counted as productive if the CDR3 had no stop codons and remained in frame with V and J, and every other rearrangement counted as non-productive. Following IMGT convention, CDR3 was defined as the stretch from the second conserved V-encoded cysteine to the conserved J-encoded phenylalanine. The earlier analysis of some 600 of the donors excluded sequences that lacked an unambiguous match to a single V gene segment. In an earlier analysis of some 590 of the donors, a V segment was called functional when productive rearrangements were above 56.7%, and segregating when the standard deviation between donors exceeded 5%. To diagnose cytomegalovirus status from the catalog of TCR beta chain sequences, a statistical classification framework was built. In a later analysis, V and J genes were assigned by comparing TCR nucleotide sequences against IMGT/GENE-DB human TR gene sequences. In a later analysis, CDR3 sequences and most-parsimonious VDJ recombination scenarios were assigned using the TCRdist pipeline. In a later analysis, every TCR beta chain was defined by the combination of its CDR3 amino acid sequence and its V-gene family, and reads without a unique V-gene family were dropped. A later analysis removed nearly 600 highly shared, low-generation-probability nucleotide sequences to deal with suspected cross-contamination and a sequencing artifact. A later analysis calculated a clonal expansion index for each public chain from normalized within-repertoire ranks of inferred template counts. In a later analysis, generation probabilities were computed with a VDJ recombination model fitted to out-of-frame rearrangements, and the resulting probabilities were checked against IGoR. Hypergeometric tests were used in a later analysis to score TCR-TCR, TCR-HLA and TCR-CMV co-occurrence, with a repertoire-size bias correction applied to the TCR pairs. False discovery rates were estimated in a later analysis by permuting HLA or CMV assignments 20 times. In a later analysis, co-occurring TCRs were grouped using DBSCAN, with TCRdist sequence similarity added in when clustering inside HLA-allele-positive subsets. For co-occurrence clustering, repertoires with fewer than 30,000 or more than 120,000 public chains were excluded, along with about five repertoires with anomalous nucleotide sharing. The clones in this table, taken by TCRdb from immuneACCESS, are in-frame only. Not every clone is retained; where verified, under half of the shortfall comes from an unresolved V gene, and the cause of the rest is unknown. V, J and clone size are those of that table, while D and trimming were read from the DNA. The sample includes about 150,000 clones, with 60% to 85% observed a single time. The ten largest clones capture over 3% of the sample.

CDR3 length: 16 amino acids, cysteine to phenylalanine. Here the CDR3 DNA is all that survives: 48 bases in frame from base 1. For CDR1 and CDR2, the germline V gene (reference sequence) lists MNHEY and SMNVEV. A distance of 14 bases separates the germline ends of V and J, which lose 5 bases and 0 bases respectively. The cohort comprised around 700 healthy bone marrow donors. At the time of sampling, all cohort members were nominally healthy, though unrecorded immune exposures were likely present. The donor tested CMV seronegative, placing the donor among the roughly 340 seronegative members of the cohort. Every donor gave a peripheral blood sample, and the peripheral blood mononuclear cells from that sample were used for TCR beta sequencing. The Qiagen DNeasy Blood Extraction Kit was used to extract genomic DNA from the blood cell samples.

The sequencing sample was made of PBMCs. The clonotype originates from a middle-aged woman in good health and CMV-seronegative. This receptor chain uses TRBV27 and TRBJ1-3, with a weak D call of TRBD1 (5 bases match). The nucleotide sequence reads as follows: TGTGCCAGCAGTCGGGGGACGGGCCTCTCTGGAAACACCATATATTTT. The translation is CASSRGTGLSGNTIYF.